These T cell receptor beta chains were read from a single sample in a study of blood T cell repertoires in COVID-19. Measured with immunoSEQ multiplex PCR; TCRdb has only the in-frame clones, and not every one. In the table there are around 31,000 clones, 75% to 90% of which are singletons. The material sequenced was peripheral blood. The origin of the receptors is a man aged 80 or over with acute or convalescent COVID-19. CDR3s include the opening cysteine and the closing phenylalanine or tryptophan. The D gene is left open where the match is weak. The size of a clone is reported for some rows only, either as once, few or many, or as a class for expanded clones.

j_call: TRBJ1-2
d_call: NA
clone_size: NA
v_call: TRBV6-1
cdr3_aa: CASSEQTVRGYGYTF
cdr3_nt: TGTGCCAGCAGTGAACAAACAGTTAGAGGGTATGGCTACACCTTC

j_call: TRBJ1-3
d_call: NA
clone_size: NA
v_call: TRBV29-1
cdr3_aa: CSAGGSSGNTIYF
cdr3_nt: TGCAGCGCCGGGGGGAGTAGTGGAAACACCATATATTTT

j_call: TRBJ1-5
d_call: NA
clone_size: NA
v_call: TRBV15
cdr3_aa: CATSRGGPGWPQHF
cdr3_nt: TGTGCCACCAGCAGGGGGGGGCCAGGGTGGCCCCAGCATTTT

j_call: TRBJ2-3
d_call: TRBD1
clone_size: NA
v_call: TRBV7-6
cdr3_aa: CASSLVGTGGPTDTQYF
cdr3_nt: TGTGCCAGCAGCTTAGTCGGGACAGGGGGGCCCACAGATACGCAGTATTTT

j_call: TRBJ1-4
d_call: TRBD1
clone_size: NA
v_call: TRBV12-3/TRBV12-4
cdr3_aa: CASRDRGWEKLFF
cdr3_nt: TGTGCCAGCCGCGACAGGGGTTGGGAAAAACTGTTTTTT

j_call: TRBJ2-2
d_call: NA
clone_size: NA
v_call: TRBV2
cdr3_aa: CASTLNGGPNTGELFF
cdr3_nt: TGTGCCAGCACTCTGAACGGGGGGCCGAACACCGGGGAGCTGTTTTTT

j_call: TRBJ2-3
d_call: TRBD1
clone_size: NA
v_call: TRBV3-1/TRBV3-2
cdr3_aa: CASSGQGPDTQYF
cdr3_nt: TGTGCCAGCAGCGGACAGGGCCCAGATACGCAGTATTTT

j_call: TRBJ2-7
d_call: TRBD1
clone_size: NA
v_call: TRBV6-2/TRBV6-3
cdr3_aa: CASTPDRGKGYEQYF
cdr3_nt: TGTGCCAGCACCCCGGACAGGGGGAAAGGCTACGAGCAGTACTTC

j_call: TRBJ2-3
d_call: NA
clone_size: NA
v_call: TRBV28
cdr3_aa: CASTMGAVDTDTQYF
cdr3_nt: TGTGCCAGCACCATGGGGGCCGTGGACACAGATACGCAGTATTTT

j_call: TRBJ1-5
d_call: NA
clone_size: NA
v_call: TRBV6-2/TRBV6-3
cdr3_aa: CASSYSSTVQPQHF
cdr3_nt: TGTGCCAGCAGTTACTCGAGTACGGTTCAGCCCCAGCATTTT

j_call: TRBJ1-3
d_call: NA
clone_size: NA
v_call: TRBV5-1
cdr3_aa: CASSRALASGNTIYF
cdr3_nt: TGCGCCAGCAGTCGTGCCTTGGCCTCTGGAAACACCATATATTTT

j_call: TRBJ2-7
d_call: NA
clone_size: large
v_call: TRBV27
cdr3_aa: CASSLSVGTVTYEQYF
cdr3_nt: TGTGCCAGCAGTTTATCCGTAGGGACTGTTACCTACGAGCAGTACTTC

j_call: TRBJ1-3
d_call: NA
clone_size: NA
v_call: TRBV5-1
cdr3_aa: CASRGAGNTIYF
cdr3_nt: TGCGCCAGCAGAGGGGCTGGAAACACCATATATTTT

j_call: TRBJ2-6
d_call: TRBD1
clone_size: NA
v_call: TRBV25-1
cdr3_aa: CASSGQGAGANVLTF
cdr3_nt: TGTGCCAGCAGTGGACAGGGGGCTGGGGCCAACGTCCTGACTTTC

j_call: TRBJ1-1
d_call: TRBD1
clone_size: NA
v_call: TRBV11-2
cdr3_aa: CASSPDRDTEAFF
cdr3_nt: TGTGCCAGCAGCCCTGACAGGGACACTGAAGCTTTCTTT

j_call: TRBJ1-4
d_call: NA
clone_size: NA
v_call: TRBV10-3
cdr3_aa: CAISEGGAPNGKLFF
cdr3_nt: TGTGCCATCAGTGAGGGGGGGGCCCCCAACGGAAAACTGTTTTTT

j_call: TRBJ1-1
d_call: NA
clone_size: NA
v_call: TRBV3-1/TRBV3-2
cdr3_aa: CASTSGQGETEAFF
cdr3_nt: TGTGCCAGCACCTCAGGGCAGGGCGAAACTGAAGCTTTCTTT

j_call: TRBJ2-5
d_call: NA
clone_size: few
v_call: TRBV18
cdr3_aa: CASSGQSQETQYF
cdr3_nt: TGTGCCAGCTCAGGACAGTCCCAAGAGACCCAGTACTTC

j_call: TRBJ1-4
d_call: NA
clone_size: NA
v_call: TRBV12-3/TRBV12-4
cdr3_aa: CASSFQSEKLFF
cdr3_nt: TGTGCCAGCAGTTTCCAGTCTGAAAAACTGTTTTTT

j_call: TRBJ1-6
d_call: TRBD1
clone_size: NA
v_call: TRBV19
cdr3_aa: CASSIGDSHNNSPLHF
cdr3_nt: TGTGCCAGTAGTATAGGGGACAGCCATAATAATTCACCCCTCCACTTT

j_call: TRBJ2-2
d_call: NA
clone_size: NA
v_call: TRBV21-1
cdr3_aa: CASSKAAGRTNTGELFF
cdr3_nt: TGTGCCAGCAGCAAAGCGGCGGGACGGACGAACACCGGGGAGCTGTTTTTT

j_call: TRBJ1-4
d_call: NA
clone_size: few
v_call: TRBV27
cdr3_aa: CASKGTPRAEKLFF
cdr3_nt: TGTGCCAGCAAGGGAACCCCCAGGGCTGAAAAACTGTTTTTT

j_call: TRBJ1-5
d_call: NA
clone_size: NA
v_call: TRBV5-6
cdr3_aa: CASRVHGGNQPQHF
cdr3_nt: TGTGCCAGCAGGGTACACGGAGGAAATCAGCCCCAGCATTTT

j_call: TRBJ1-1
d_call: TRBD1
clone_size: NA
v_call: TRBV18
cdr3_aa: CASSQQGLNTEAFF
cdr3_nt: TGTGCCAGCTCCCAACAGGGGTTGAACACTGAAGCTTTCTTT

j_call: TRBJ1-6
d_call: NA
clone_size: NA
v_call: TRBV3-1/TRBV3-2
cdr3_aa: CASSPARDSPLHF
cdr3_nt: TGTGCCAGCAGCCCGGCCCGGGATTCACCCCTCCACTTT

j_call: TRBJ2-7
d_call: TRBD1
clone_size: NA
v_call: TRBV11-2
cdr3_aa: CASSSLPGQGVVYEQYF
cdr3_nt: TGTGCCAGCAGCTCCCTTCCGGGACAGGGGGTAGTCTACGAGCAGTACTTC

j_call: TRBJ1-1
d_call: NA
clone_size: NA
v_call: TRBV29-1
cdr3_aa: CSARRQENTEAFF
cdr3_nt: TGCAGCGCAAGACGACAGGAGAACACTGAAGCTTTCTTT

j_call: TRBJ2-5
d_call: NA
clone_size: NA
v_call: TRBV6-5
cdr3_aa: CASSPPLGRGETQYF
cdr3_nt: TGTGCCAGCAGTCCCCCCTTGGGCCGAGGGGAGACCCAGTACTTC

j_call: TRBJ2-6
d_call: TRBD2
clone_size: NA
v_call: TRBV7-2
cdr3_aa: CASSIRMAGGKAGANVLTF
cdr3_nt: TGTGCCAGCAGTATAAGGATGGCGGGGGGGAAGGCTGGGGCCAACGTCCTGACTTTC

j_call: TRBJ1-1
d_call: TRBD1
clone_size: NA
v_call: TRBV24-1
cdr3_aa: CATSHSGQANTEAFF
cdr3_nt: TGTGCCACCAGCCACTCCGGACAGGCGAACACTGAAGCTTTCTTT

j_call: TRBJ2-1
d_call: NA
clone_size: NA
v_call: TRBV5-6
cdr3_aa: CASSPLASSYNEQFF
cdr3_nt: TGTGCCAGCAGCCCATTAGCGAGCTCCTACAATGAGCAGTTCTTC

j_call: TRBJ1-2
d_call: TRBD1
clone_size: NA
v_call: TRBV7-2
cdr3_aa: CASSQDRGGGYTF
cdr3_nt: TGTGCCAGCAGCCAGGACAGGGGAGGCGGCTACACCTTC

j_call: TRBJ1-3
d_call: NA
clone_size: once
v_call: TRBV30
cdr3_aa: CAWSRVKGNTIYF
cdr3_nt: TGTGCCTGGAGTCGGGTTAAGGGAAACACCATATATTTT

j_call: TRBJ1-1
d_call: NA
clone_size: NA
v_call: TRBV28
cdr3_aa: CASSLIQVTPEAFF
cdr3_nt: TGTGCCAGCAGCCTCATACAGGTTACGCCTGAAGCTTTCTTT

j_call: TRBJ2-5
d_call: TRBD2
clone_size: once
v_call: TRBV4-2
cdr3_aa: CASSQGRGGGAESQETQYF
cdr3_nt: TGTGCCAGCAGCCAAGGGCGTGGCGGGGGGGCCGAATCCCAAGAGACCCAGTACTTC

j_call: TRBJ1-2
d_call: TRBD1
clone_size: NA
v_call: TRBV6-5
cdr3_aa: CASSYPQGAGYGYTF
cdr3_nt: TGTGCCAGCAGTTACCCGCAGGGGGCGGGCTATGGCTACACCTTC

j_call: TRBJ1-2
d_call: NA
clone_size: NA
v_call: TRBV23-1
cdr3_aa: CASSHIPRVDGYTF
cdr3_nt: TGCGCCAGCAGTCATATTCCCAGGGTCGACGGCTACACCTTC

j_call: TRBJ2-7
d_call: TRBD1
clone_size: NA
v_call: TRBV2
cdr3_aa: CASSGQGYEQYF
cdr3_nt: TGTGCCAGCAGTGGACAGGGCTACGAGCAGTACTTC

j_call: TRBJ1-5
d_call: NA
clone_size: NA
v_call: TRBV6-5
cdr3_aa: CASGDPGGRNQPQHF
cdr3_nt: TGTGCCAGCGGGGATCCAGGAGGAAGGAATCAGCCCCAGCATTTT

j_call: TRBJ2-7
d_call: NA
clone_size: NA
v_call: TRBV27
cdr3_aa: CASSLTGGRGSYEQYF
cdr3_nt: TGTGCCAGCAGTTTAACGGGGGGCAGGGGCTCCTACGAGCAGTACTTC

j_call: TRBJ1-2
d_call: NA
clone_size: NA
v_call: TRBV27
cdr3_aa: CASSSATLLHRAGYTF
cdr3_nt: TGTGCCAGCAGTTCCGCAACCCTTCTTCACAGGGCCGGCTACACCTTC

j_call: TRBJ1-2
d_call: TRBD1
clone_size: NA
v_call: TRBV2
cdr3_aa: CASSEDRGPIGYTF
cdr3_nt: TGTGCCAGCAGTGAGGATAGGGGGCCTATTGGCTACACCTTC

j_call: TRBJ2-3
d_call: TRBD1
clone_size: NA
v_call: TRBV19
cdr3_aa: CASQDRGESTDTQYF
cdr3_nt: TGTGCCAGTCAAGACAGGGGGGAAAGCACAGATACGCAGTATTTT

j_call: TRBJ2-3
d_call: NA
clone_size: few
v_call: TRBV5-1
cdr3_aa: CASSLGRQDTDTQYF
cdr3_nt: TGCGCCAGCAGCTTGGGTCGACAGGACACAGATACGCAGTATTTT

j_call: TRBJ2-7
d_call: TRBD1
clone_size: NA
v_call: TRBV28
cdr3_aa: CASSLRSGWQGAYEQYF
cdr3_nt: TGTGCCAGCAGTTTACGTTCAGGTTGGCAGGGGGCCTACGAGCAGTACTTC

j_call: TRBJ2-7
d_call: NA
clone_size: few
v_call: TRBV23-1
cdr3_aa: CASSLRGLWTYEQYF
cdr3_nt: TGCGCCAGCAGCCTCAGGGGCCTCTGGACCTACGAGCAGTACTTC

j_call: TRBJ2-1
d_call: TRBD2
clone_size: NA
v_call: TRBV7-8
cdr3_aa: CASSLAGGPYNEQFF
cdr3_nt: TGTGCCAGCAGCCTAGCGGGGGGGCCCTACAATGAGCAGTTCTTC

j_call: TRBJ2-1
d_call: TRBD2
clone_size: NA
v_call: TRBV28
cdr3_aa: CASSLRGVTNEQFF
cdr3_nt: TGTGCCAGCAGTCTGCGGGGGGTTACCAATGAGCAGTTCTTC

j_call: TRBJ1-2
d_call: NA
clone_size: NA
v_call: TRBV5-1
cdr3_aa: CASSLTGAPNQGYGYTF
cdr3_nt: TGCGCCAGCAGCTTGACCGGAGCACCGAATCAAGGCTATGGCTACACCTTC

j_call: TRBJ2-7
d_call: TRBD2
clone_size: NA
v_call: TRBV5-1
cdr3_aa: CASSLGSGGTYEQYF
cdr3_nt: TGCGCCAGCAGCTTGGGTAGCGGGGGAACCTACGAGCAGTACTTC

j_call: TRBJ2-7
d_call: TRBD2
clone_size: NA
v_call: TRBV5-1
cdr3_aa: CASSLGTSGYEQYF
cdr3_nt: TGCGCCAGCAGCTTGGGGACTAGCGGGTACGAGCAGTACTTC

j_call: TRBJ2-1
d_call: TRBD1
clone_size: NA
v_call: TRBV27
cdr3_aa: CASRQTGYNEQFF
cdr3_nt: TGTGCCAGCAGACAGACAGGGTACAATGAGCAGTTCTTC

j_call: TRBJ2-3
d_call: NA
clone_size: once
v_call: TRBV18
cdr3_aa: CASSPLSGPFTDTQYF
cdr3_nt: TGTGCCAGCTCACCCCTCTCAGGGCCCTTCACAGATACGCAGTATTTT

j_call: TRBJ2-3
d_call: NA
clone_size: NA
v_call: TRBV7-2
cdr3_aa: CASQTGAGDDTQYF
cdr3_nt: TGTGCCAGCCAGACAGGCGCCGGGGATGATACGCAGTATTTT

j_call: TRBJ1-1
d_call: NA
clone_size: few
v_call: TRBV4-1
cdr3_aa: CASRSRVMNTEAFF
cdr3_nt: TGCGCCAGCAGATCGAGGGTAATGAACACTGAAGCTTTCTTT

j_call: TRBJ2-3
d_call: NA
clone_size: NA
v_call: TRBV2
cdr3_aa: CASSERLTDTQYF
cdr3_nt: TGTGCCAGCAGTGAACGACTAACAGATACGCAGTATTTT

j_call: TRBJ2-2
d_call: NA
clone_size: NA
v_call: TRBV29-1
cdr3_aa: CSVEPQGWTGELFF
cdr3_nt: TGCAGCGTTGAGCCCCAGGGTTGGACCGGGGAGCTGTTTTTT

j_call: TRBJ2-1
d_call: NA
clone_size: NA
v_call: TRBV6-5
cdr3_aa: CASSYVPDRSEQFF
cdr3_nt: TGTGCCAGCAGTTACGTCCCCGACAGAAGTGAGCAGTTCTTC

j_call: TRBJ2-2
d_call: TRBD1
clone_size: NA
v_call: TRBV5-4
cdr3_aa: CASSDGQGWGELFF
cdr3_nt: TGTGCCAGCAGCGACGGACAGGGTTGGGGGGAGCTGTTTTTT